These 8 T cell receptor beta chains originate from one sample sequenced in a study of T cell responses to AZD1222 COVID-19 vaccine. Produced via immunoSEQ multiplex PCR; TCRdb's table is partial and in-frame only. This table holds under 150,000 clones, approximately 88% found once. The source was peripheral blood, collected on day 0 of AZD1222 vaccination. These receptors were obtained from an adult in good health.

For the CDR3, the DNA is TGTGCCAGCAGTTACGACACCTTGAACACTGAAGCTTTCTTT. This translates into CASSYDTLNTEAFF. The chain couples TRBV6-5 to TRBJ1-1; D unresolved. The CDR3 totals 14 residues. Per germline, CDR1 MNHEY and CDR2 SVGAGI. Trimming stripped 2 bases from V and 0 bases from J, with 7 bases between.

The V gene is TRBV11-3, the J gene TRBJ2-3; 7 bases are a match to TRBD2. The germline V gene encodes CDR1 SGHNT and CDR2 YENEEA. The trim removed 1 base at V and 3 bases at J, leaving 4 bases unmatched. This CDR3 spans 15 amino acids. CDR3 DNA sequence: TGTGCCAGCAGCTTAGGCGGGACTAATACAGATACGCAGTATTTT. It encodes CASSLGGTNTDTQYF.

This chain uses TRBV25-1 with TRBJ1-6; unclear D gene. The ends were cut back, 3 bases at V and 7 bases at J, with 7 bases in the middle. Germline V gene lookup returns CDR1 MGHDK and CDR2 SYGVNS. This CDR3 has 13 residues. The chain's CDR3 is CASSELVNSPLHF. In DNA, the CDR3 is TGTGCCAGCAGTGAGCTGGTCAATTCACCCCTCCACTTT.

The rearrangement uses TRBV19 and TRBJ1-1, with D unresolved. CDR1 is LNHDA and CDR2 is SQIVND in the germline V gene (reference sequence). CDR3 length: 13 amino acids. V was clipped by 7 bases and J by 4 bases, with 13 bases between them. This CDR3 reads CASKSPLGTEAFF. In nucleotides, the CDR3 is TGTGCCAGTAAGTCTCCCCTCGGCACTGAAGCTTTCTTT.

The rearrangement joins TRBV19 to TRBJ2-2, with D hard to call. Germline V gives CDR1 LNHDA, CDR2 SQIVND (reference sequence). This CDR3 has 11 amino acids. V was pared by 9 bases and J by 7 bases, with 9 bases between. The CDR3 region has the DNA TGTGCCAGCGATGGTGGCGGGGAGCTGTTTTTT. Translated, it gives CASDGGGELFF.

This chain connects TRBV5-1 to TRBJ1-1; the D gene is possibly TRBD1 (6 bases). Trimming took off 2 bases at V and 3 bases at J, with 14 bases between the two ends. This CDR3 is 15 amino acids long. Germline lookup yields CDR1 SGHRS and CDR2 YFSETQ. This CDR3 reads CASSFVGGLDTEAFF. The CDR3 nucleotides read TGCGCCAGCAGCTTCGTGGGGGGCCTGGACACTGAAGCTTTCTTT. The whole variable domain, remainder taken from reference TRBV5-1 and TRBJ1-1, is KAGVTQTPRYLIKTRGQQVTLSCSPISGHRSVSWYQQTPGQGLQFLFEYFSETQRNKGNFPGRFSGRQFSNSRSEMNVSTLELGDSALYLCASSFVGGLDTEAFFGQGTRLTVV.

This chain uses TRBV29-1 with TRBJ1-2; D remains unclear. Looked up from germline, CDR1 is SQVTM and CDR2 is ANQGSEA. V lost 7 bases and J lost 9, with 15 bases in between. CDR3 length: 11 residues. The CDR3 nucleotides are TGCAGCGCTGCACGAGAACCTCGCTACACCTTC. This sequence encodes CSAAREPRYTF.

The genes are TRBV7-3 and TRBJ1-1, with D unclear. V was trimmed by 1 base and J by 0 bases, leaving 6 bases between them. The CDR3 length is 14 residues. CDR1 is SGHTA and CDR2 is FQGTGA in the germline V gene. Here the CDR3 DNA reads TGTGCCAGCAGCTTAAAAAGGATGAACACTGAAGCTTTCTTT. Translation: CASSLKRMNTEAFF.